Listed below are T cell receptor beta chains from one sample, sequenced in a study of human T cells and chemical hapten exposure. TCRdb reprocessed the 5' RACE reads via MiXCR and lists one record per CDR3 protein. The sample lists approximately 110,000 distinct CDR3 sequences, roughly 19% occurring once. The origin of the receptors is a human donor in good health. CDR3s include the opening cysteine and the closing phenylalanine or tryptophan. A D gene is named only where the DNA matches it firmly. Rows may omit the clone size; those that give it use once, few, many or a size class.

clone_size,v_call,d_call,j_call,cdr3_aa,cdr3_nt
.,TRBV6-5,.,TRBJ1-1,CASSLFRASEAFF,TGTGCCAGCAGTTTGTTTAGGGCAAGTGAGGCTTTCTTT
few,TRBV29-1,.,TRBJ1-5,CSVVTEGNQPQHF,TGCAGCGTTGTAACAGAGGGCAATCAGCCCCAGCATTTT
.,TRBV5-5,TRBD1,TRBJ2-3,CASSVDYGQGWRDTQYF,TGTGCCAGCAGCGTTGACTACGGACAGGGATGGAGAGATACGCAGTATTTT
.,TRBV30,.,TRBJ1-4,CAWSRRSPTNEKLFF,TGTGCCTGGAGTCGTCGGTCTCCAACTAATGAAAAACTGTTTTTT
few,TRBV30,TRBD1,TRBJ1-2,CAWSREGQTNYGYTF,TGTGCCTGGAGTCGGGAGGGACAGACTAACTATGGCTACACCTTC
.,TRBV23-1,.,TRBJ2-3,CASSQLPPAGEGTDTQYF,TGCGCCAGCAGTCAGCTTCCCCCGGCAGGGGAAGGGACAGATACGCAGTATTTT
.,TRBV5-1,.,TRBJ2-1,CASSLGTDYNEQFF,TGCGCCAGCAGCTTGGGGACGGATTACAATGAGCAGTTCTTC
few,TRBV15,.,TRBJ1-5,CATSDRRNQPQHF,TGTGCCACCAGCGACAGAAGGAATCAGCCCCAGCATTTT
few,TRBV27,.,TRBJ1-1,CASSEWSGINTEAFF,TGTGCCAGCAGTGAATGGTCAGGGATTAACACTGAAGCTTTCTTT
few,TRBV5-1,.,TRBJ1-5,CASRPGGSNQPQHF,TGCGCCAGCCGGCCCGGCGGTAGCAATCAGCCCCAGCATTTT
.,TRBV5-1,TRBD1,TRBJ1-1,CASSLGAMGTARKENTEAFF,TGCGCCAGCAGCTTGGGCGCCATGGGGACAGCCCGAAAAGAGAACACTGAAGCTTTCTTT
medium-sized,TRBV7-9,.,TRBJ2-7,CASSLGALDRSREQYF,TGTGCCAGCAGCCTAGGTGCTCTAGACCGGTCCCGCGAGCAGTACTTC
few,TRBV5-1,.,TRBJ1-1,CASSLVVDAEAFF,TGCGCCAGCAGCTTGGTAGTTGATGCAGAAGCTTTCTTT
.,TRBV20-1,TRBD1,TRBJ1-5,CSATDRGLQPQHF,TGCAGTGCTACAGACAGGGGTTTACAGCCCCAGCATTTT
few,TRBV28,.,TRBJ2-7,CASSPSRTARYEQYF,TGTGCCAGCAGCCCATCCCGGACAGCCCGGTACGAGCAGTACTTC
few,TRBV5-1,.,TRBJ2-7,CASSLDGVGEQYF,TGCGCCAGCAGCTTGGATGGGGTAGGAGAGCAGTACTTC
once,TRBV28,TRBD2,TRBJ2-4,CASSFVGVAGAKNIQYF,TGTGCCAGCAGTTTTGTTGGAGTAGCGGGAGCCAAAAACATTCAGTACTTC
.,TRBV30,.,TRBJ2-5,CAWRAPGPEETQYF,TGTGCCTGGAGGGCCCCGGGCCCGGAGGAGACCCAGTACTTC
few,TRBV5-1,.,TRBJ2-7,CASSLSLQVGVVTYEQYF,TGCGCCAGCAGCTTAAGCCTCCAGGTCGGCGTTGTAACCTACGAGCAGTACTTC
.,TRBV4-1,.,TRBJ2-7,CASSQDRTADEQYF,TGCGCCAGCAGCCAAGACCGGACAGCGGACGAGCAGTACTTC
few,TRBV4-2,TRBD1,TRBJ2-7,CASSQVKGQGSDEQYF,TGTGCCAGCAGCCAAGTAAAGGGACAGGGTAGCGACGAGCAGTACTTC
.,TRBV3-1,.,TRBJ2-2,CASSPSPEIRRGTGELFF,TGTGCCAGCAGCCCAAGCCCAGAAATTAGGAGGGGCACCGGGGAGCTGTTTTTT